The subject of this entry is one T cell receptor beta chain. The antigen is undetermined. Repertoires were generated with immunoSEQ multiplex PCR, while TCRdb's copy carries only in-frame clones and drops some. In the table there are roughly 82,000 clones, approximately 87% of which are singletons. This sample was taken from a study of OX40 agonist ivuxolimab in advanced cancers. Study results and limitations: The antigens recognized by the expanded peripheral T cells, that is their antigen specificity, were not determined. In the 0.1 to 3.0 mg/kg range, CD4+ and CD8+ blood T cells had expanded clonally by week 6.

The TCR sequence derives from an adult with an advanced solid tumor such as melanoma, head and neck, liver or kidney cancer. This sample comprised CD4+ or CD8+ T cells sorted from blood, obtained in a trial of the OX40 agonist ivuxolimab.

The CDR3 reads CASSYLQGQQYF. CDR3 coding DNA: TGTGCCAGCAGTTACCTACAGGGGCAGCAGTACTTC. The rearrangement links TRBV6-5 to TRBJ2-7; TRBD1 aligns across 7 bases. The CDR3 sequence is 12 residues long. V shed 2 bases and J 8 bases; nucleotides not matched to a gene: 3. The V gene's germline CDR1 is MNHEY and CDR2 SVGAGI.